The 15 T cell receptor beta chains below come from one sample, sequenced in a study of vaccination effects on CD4 cells after COVID-19. Their recognized antigens are unknown. CD4+ T cells specific for antigen were expanded with viral peptide pools by the ViraFEST assay before sequencing. Culturing for 10 to 11 days preceded CD4+ T cell isolation. Vaccinated participants had no history of SARS-CoV-2 infection and tested negative for nucleocapsid antibodies. The repertoire was sequenced with immunoSEQ multiplex PCR; TCRdb's copy has only in-frame clones and lacks some. The sample has approximately 40,000 clones, around 68% seen once. Here the sequenced sample was CD4+ T cells from PBMCs cultured with SARS-CoV-2 spike peptides, taken before COVID-19 vaccination. The receptors shown here come from a human donor who received a COVID-19 vaccine.

The chain joins TRBV2 to TRBJ2-7; D is perhaps TRBD2 (6 bases). Germline loops: CDR1 SNHLY, CDR2 FYNNEI. The CDR3 has 15 amino acids. The V end was cut by 4 bases, the J end by 1 base, with 14 bases between. CDR3 bases: TGTGCCAGCAGTGTGGAGGGATCGGAGTCCTACGAGCAGTACTTC. Translation: CASSVEGSESYEQYF.

The rearrangement joins TRBV5-5 to TRBJ1-1, with D perhaps TRBD1 (6 bases). Trimming shortened V by 0 bases and J by 1 base, and 7 bases separated the two germline ends. The CDR3 length is 14 residues. Germline V gene sequence: CDR1 SGHKS, CDR2 YYEKEE (reference sequence). The CDR3 loop reads CASSLEGENTEAFF. The CDR3 nucleotides are TGTGCCAGCAGCTTGGAGGGGGAGAACACTGAAGCTTTCTTT.

This clone showed up just once. The rearrangement links TRBV19 to TRBJ1-5; TRBD1 matches at 9 bases. The CDR3 loop spans 16 amino acids. Germline CDR1 LNHDA, CDR2 SQIVND (reference sequence). V shed 5 bases, J shed 2 bases, and the junction held 7 bases outside the gene matches. The CDR3: CASSVGQGSGNQPQHF. CDR3 DNA sequence: TGTGCCAGTAGTGTGGGACAGGGAAGTGGCAATCAGCCCCAGCATTTT.

V and J are TRBV18 and TRBJ1-3; a possible D gene is TRBD1 (5 bases). Trimming removed 3 bases from V and 0 bases from J, with 12 bases in between. The CDR3 spans 16 residues. Looked up from germline, CDR1 is KGHSH and CDR2 is LQKENI. The CDR3: CASSPATVSSGNTIYF. CDR3 sequence (DNA): TGTGCCAGCTCACCCGCGACAGTCTCCTCTGGAAACACCATATATTTT.

This chain joins TRBV20-1 and TRBJ2-5; D not resolved. Between the trimmed V and J ends, which lost 6 bases and 0 bases, there was a span of 5 bases. The CDR3 totals 11 residues. Germline V CDR1 and CDR2: DFQATT, SNEGSKA (reference sequence). The DNA of the CDR3 is TGCAGTGCCCAGAACCAAGAGACCCAGTACTTC. Amino acid sequence: CSAQNQETQYF.

This rearrangement joins TRBV29-1 to TRBJ2-1, with D possibly matching TRBD2 (7 bases). Germline CDR1 reads SQVTM; CDR2 reads ANQGSEA. V was pared by 4 bases and J by 6 bases, with 16 bases between. The CDR3 is 14 residues long. CDR3 residues: CSVGRGGAGNEQFF. The DNA of the CDR3 is TGCAGCGTTGGTAGGGGGGGTGCGGGCAATGAGCAGTTCTTC.

The CDR3 here is CAWSTGTGIYEQYF. The DNA for the CDR3 is TGTGCCTGGAGTACCGGGACAGGGATCTACGAGCAGTACTTC. This chain connects TRBV30 to TRBJ2-7, with 9 positions matching TRBD1. CDR1 and CDR2 from the germline V gene are GTSNPN and SVGIG (reference sequence). Trimming at V came to 2 bases and at J to 3 bases, leaving 5 bases not matched to a gene. CDR3 length: 14 amino acids.

This clone was picked up a small number of times. The V call is TRBV6-5, the J call TRBJ1-3; D uncertain. Germline V gives CDR1 MNHEY, CDR2 SVGAGI. With 6 bases removed from V and 4 bases from J, the gap between germline ends came to 4 bases. The CDR3 length is 11 residues. CDR3 sequence: CASRRGNTIYF. The CDR3, as DNA: TGTGCCAGCAGGAGGGGAAACACCATATATTTT.

The rearrangement links TRBV5-4 to TRBJ2-2; D unresolved. The CDR3 is 13 residues long. In germline, CDR1 is SGHNT, CDR2 YYREEE (reference sequence). V gave up 2 bases and J gave up 5 bases, with 7 bases separating them. The CDR3 region is CASSFWDTGELFF. Here the CDR3 DNA reads TGTGCCAGCAGCTTTTGGGATACCGGGGAGCTGTTTTTT. Together with reference TRBV5-4 and TRBJ2-2, the CDR3 gives the full variable domain: ETGVTQSPTHLIKTRGQQVTLRCSSQSGHNTVSWYQQALGQGPQFIFQYYREEENGRGNFPPRFSGLQFPNYSSELNVNALELDDSALYLCASSFWDTGELFFGEGSRLTVL.

A few counts support this clone. The chain combines TRBV5-4 with TRBJ1-3; D might be TRBD1 (6 bases). The V end lost 1 base, the J end lost 2 bases, and 13 bases lay between the germline ends. CDR1 SGHNT and CDR2 YYREEE come from the germline V gene (reference sequence). The CDR3 is 16 amino acids. The CDR3 region is CASSLFNRAAGNTIYF. CDR3 sequence (DNA): TGTGCCAGCAGCTTGTTTAACAGGGCAGCTGGAAACACCATATATTTT.

This clone was seen only a few times. The chain couples TRBV7-9 to TRBJ1-2; no clear D gene. CDR1 and CDR2 from the germline V gene are SEHNR and FQNEAQ (reference sequence). The length of the CDR3 is 17 residues. V lost 0 bases and J lost 6, with 20 bases in between. CDR3 protein: CASSLAFSPGIGDGYTF. DNA for the CDR3: TGTGCCAGCAGCTTAGCGTTTAGTCCGGGGATTGGGGATGGCTACACCTTC.

This clone was found a few times. The rearrangement uses TRBV7-2 and TRBJ2-1, with 9 bases lining up with TRBD2. CDR1 and CDR2 from the germline V gene are SGHTA and FQGNSA. This CDR3 spans 16 amino acids. Trimming at V came to 5 bases and at J to 0 bases, leaving 5 bases not matched to a gene. The CDR3 reads CASSPKRGASYNEQFF. The CDR3 DNA reads TGTGCCAGCAGCCCGAAGCGGGGGGCCTCCTACAATGAGCAGTTCTTC.

The J gene is TRBJ2-3, the V gene TRBV5-4; 9 nucleotides match TRBD2. Germline assignment: CDR1 SGHNT and CDR2 YYREEE (reference sequence). V shed 1 base and J 0 bases; nucleotides not matched to a gene: 3. The CDR3 extends over 16 amino acids. The CDR3 DNA sequence: TGTGCCAGCAGCTTGTTAGCGGGAGTTAGCACAGATACGCAGTATTTT. Translation: CASSLLAGVSTDTQYF.

The chain couples TRBV28 to TRBJ1-1, with D possibly matching TRBD1 (6 bases). The CDR3 runs to 14 residues. The V and J ends lost 9 bases and 0 bases respectively, with 14 bases between them. Germline CDR1 is MDHEN and CDR2 is SYDVKM. The CDR3, as DNA: TGTGCCAGTACCACAGGGACTTTGAACACTGAAGCTTTCTTT. It is translated as CASTTGTLNTEAFF.

V is TRBV7-3 and J is TRBJ2-6; D unclear. The CDR3 sequence is 16 residues long. V lost 2 bases to trimming and J lost 0 bases, with 8 bases between them. Germline V CDR1 and CDR2: SGHTA, FQGTGA. CDR3 loop: CASSLGGLSGANVLTF. The DNA of the CDR3 is TGTGCCAGCAGCTTAGGCGGCCTCTCTGGGGCCAACGTCCTGACTTTC.